The source of this TCR beta chain is a study of prognosis after radiotherapy for stage I lung cancer. For the study at large: Oligometastatic NSCLC after surgical resection of the primary tumor was present in about 5 patients, while newly diagnosed primary stage I lung tumors were present in approximately 14. Concurrent therapy was given to no patient receiving stereotactic body radiotherapy. Study outcomes and limitations: Counted unique TCR clones declined after stereotactic body radiation therapy (median around 10,000 versus 6,900). Shannon entropy (measured after stereotactic body radiation therapy) was lower in patients who went on to develop distant metastases.

Genomic DNA served as the source from which two-round multiplex PCR generated TCR beta CDR3 amplicons. For every TRBV and TRBJ gene, a specific primer was used in first-round PCR. TCRdb processed the multiplex PCR reads anew with MiXCR; each CDR3 protein has one entry. The sample shows 31,000 or so distinct CDR3 sequences, 42% of them seen only once. Germline V gives CDR1 MRHNA, CDR2 SNTAGT. Trimming left V 3 bases short and J 7 bases short, with 18 bases between. The CDR3 has 15 residues. Regarding this clonotype: Its antigen is as yet unknown. A far larger clone is one base from this, pointing to a likely read error.

The chain carries TRBV6-4 and TRBJ1-1; TRBD1 might be the D (5 bases). The sequenced sample was PBMCs, obtained before or after stereotactic body radiation therapy (not recorded which). This TCR came from a donor aged 50 or older with non-small cell lung cancer. CDR3 protein: CASSEPQGPSNEAFF. CDR3 bases: TGTGCCAGCAGTGAACCCCAGGGCCCTTCTAATGAAGCTTTCTTT.